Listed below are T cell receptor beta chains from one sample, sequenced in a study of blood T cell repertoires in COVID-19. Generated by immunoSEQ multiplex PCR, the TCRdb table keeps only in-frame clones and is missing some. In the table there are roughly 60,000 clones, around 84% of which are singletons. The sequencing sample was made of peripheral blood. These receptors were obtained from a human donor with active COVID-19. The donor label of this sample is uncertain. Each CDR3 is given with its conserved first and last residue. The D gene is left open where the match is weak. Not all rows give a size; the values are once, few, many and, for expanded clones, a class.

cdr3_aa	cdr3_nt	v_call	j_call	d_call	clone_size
CASSFAGAPPYNEQFF	TGTGCCAGCAGCTTCGCGGGGGCCCCCCCCTACAATGAGCAGTTCTTC	TRBV7-3	TRBJ2-1	NA	NA
CASATGGANYGYTF	TGTGCCAGCGCCACAGGGGGAGCTAACTATGGCTACACCTTC	TRBV18	TRBJ1-2	TRBD1	NA
CASCPDRRYTEAFF	TGCGCCAGTTGCCCGGACAGAAGATACACTGAAGCTTTCTTT	TRBV5-1	TRBJ1-1	NA	NA
CASRPLTGSVSYEQYF	TGTGCCAGCAGACCGCTAACAGGGTCTGTTTCCTACGAGCAGTACTTC	TRBV11-2	TRBJ2-7	NA	NA
CASSPITGETQYF	TGTGCCAGCTCACCAATAACAGGGGAGACCCAGTACTTC	TRBV18	TRBJ2-5	NA	NA
CASSRAAGPNNEQFF	TGCGCCAGCAGCAGAGCGGCGGGGCCCAACAATGAGCAGTTCTTC	TRBV5-1	TRBJ2-1	NA	NA
CASSASDNPKETQYF	TGTGCCAGCAGCGCGTCGGACAATCCTAAAGAGACCCAGTACTTC	TRBV9	TRBJ2-5	NA	few
CASSYSGANSYEQYF	TGTGCCAGCAGTTACTCAGGGGCCAACTCCTACGAGCAGTACTTC	TRBV6-6	TRBJ2-7	NA	NA
CASSEIAGQPGDTQYF	TGTGCCAGCAGTGAAATCGCGGGACAGCCTGGAGATACGCAGTATTTT	TRBV2	TRBJ2-3	NA	NA
CATPTAGNTEAFF	TGTGCCACCCCGACAGCGGGGAACACTGAAGCTTTCTTT	TRBV6-5	TRBJ1-1	NA	NA
CASSMSQGGTEAFF	TGTGCCAGTAGTATGTCTCAGGGTGGCACTGAAGCTTTCTTT	TRBV19	TRBJ1-1	NA	NA
CASIQGEGNTIYF	TGTGCCAGCATCCAAGGGGAAGGAAACACCATATATTTT	TRBV6-5	TRBJ1-3	NA	NA
CASRTGLAGYEQYF	TGCGCCAGCAGGACGGGACTAGCGGGGTACGAGCAGTACTTC	TRBV5-1	TRBJ2-7	TRBD2	NA
CASSTRTGGYEQYF	TGTGCCAGTAGTACCCGGACAGGGGGATACGAGCAGTACTTC	TRBV19	TRBJ2-7	TRBD1	NA
CASSYYSGTRAYEQYF	TGTGCCAGCAGTTATTATAGCGGGACTCGAGCTTACGAGCAGTACTTC	TRBV6-2/TRBV6-3	TRBJ2-7	TRBD2	NA
CATGTGYGYTF	TGTGCAACCGGGACAGGCTATGGCTACACCTTC	TRBV6-5	TRBJ1-2	TRBD1	NA
CASSPGMELNTEAFF	TGTGCCAGCAGTCCCGGGATGGAATTGAACACTGAAGCTTTCTTT	TRBV28	TRBJ1-1	NA	NA
CASSLRSGSDEQFF	TGTGCCAGCAGCTTACGGAGCGGGAGCGATGAGCAGTTCTTC	TRBV7-6	TRBJ2-1	TRBD2	NA
CASSPWGGEVHTEAFF	TGTGCCAGCAGCCCCTGGGGGGGGGAGGTGCACACTGAAGCTTTCTTT	TRBV7-9	TRBJ1-1	NA	NA
CASSPVNSPLHF	TGTGCCAGCAGCCCTGTTAATTCACCCCTCCACTTT	TRBV14	TRBJ1-6	NA	NA
CASSQTAGGWTEAFF	TGCGCCAGCAGCCAGACAGCAGGGGGCTGGACTGAAGCTTTCTTT	TRBV4-1	TRBJ1-1	TRBD1	NA
CASSLAAVYEQYF	TGTGCCAGCAGCTTAGCGGCAGTTTACGAGCAGTACTTC	TRBV7-9	TRBJ2-7	NA	NA
CASSELGQGNTGELFF	TGTGCCAGCAGTGAATTAGGGCAGGGGAACACCGGGGAGCTGTTTTTT	TRBV2	TRBJ2-2	NA	NA
CASSSGYYGYTF	TGTGCCAGCAGTTCAGGGTACTATGGCTACACCTTC	TRBV12-3/TRBV12-4	TRBJ1-2	NA	NA
CASSPRSDRGLMETQYF	TGTGCCAGCAGCCCCCGGTCGGACAGGGGGCTTATGGAGACCCAGTACTTC	TRBV5-5	TRBJ2-5	TRBD1	NA
CAWSRRRQETQYF	TGTGCCTGGAGTAGGCGCAGGCAAGAGACCCAGTACTTC	TRBV30	TRBJ2-5	NA	NA
CASSQGGPLQGAREKLFF	TGTGCCAGCAGCCAGGGTGGCCCGCTACAGGGGGCGAGGGAAAAACTGTTTTTT	TRBV3-1/TRBV3-2	TRBJ1-4	TRBD1	NA
CASSPGGGPDTQYF	TGTGCCAGCAGCCCCGGCGGAGGCCCAGATACGCAGTATTTT	TRBV7-3	TRBJ2-3	NA	NA
CASMGQGAGANVLTF	TGTGCCAGCATGGGACAGGGAGCCGGGGCCAACGTCCTGACTTTC	TRBV28	TRBJ2-6	TRBD1	NA
CASSEEQVPYEQYF	TGTGCCAGCAGTGAAGAGCAGGTCCCCTACGAGCAGTACTTC	TRBV6-1	TRBJ2-7	NA	NA
CASSSGQWNTEAFF	TGTGCCAGCAGCTCGGGACAGTGGAACACTGAAGCTTTCTTT	TRBV7-6	TRBJ1-1	TRBD1	NA
CATSDPRQGLGETQYF	TGTGCCACCAGTGACCCCCGACAGGGGCTCGGAGAGACCCAGTACTTC	TRBV24-1	TRBJ2-5	TRBD1	once
CASSTTGGKGYTF	TGTGCCAGCAGTACCACAGGGGGCAAGGGCTACACCTTC	TRBV2	TRBJ1-2	TRBD1	NA
CASSRTIPSSYNEQFF	TGTGCCAGCAGCCGCACAATTCCAAGCTCCTACAATGAGCAGTTCTTC	TRBV7-2	TRBJ2-1	NA	once
CASSSHMNTEAFF	TGTGCCAGCAGCTCCCACATGAACACTGAAGCTTTCTTT	TRBV7-3	TRBJ1-1	NA	NA
CASSASRGETQYF	TGTGCCAGCAGCGCCTCCAGGGGGGAGACCCAGTACTTC	TRBV9	TRBJ2-5	TRBD1	NA